This T cell receptor (beta chain) was documented in a study of cytomegalovirus exposure and HLA in healthy donors. With V trimmed by 4 bases and J by 2 bases, 2 bases remained unmatched. Germline V gene lookup returns CDR1 MNHNS and CDR2 SASEGT. The CDR3 length is 14 residues. Comments on this clone: The antigen remains undetermined.

With 60 Vbeta and 13 Jbeta primers, the PCR was carried out. Profiled with immunoSEQ multiplex PCR; TCRdb holds only in-frame clones, not every one. The sample includes some 180,000 clones. Points from the study as a whole: Associated with cytomegalovirus, according to the listing, were 150 to 200 TCR beta chains.

The sequence was collected from a man between 25 and 39 years old in good health and CMV-seronegative. Sequenced input: PBMCs. This sequence joins TRBV6-1 and TRBJ1-5; 7 nucleotides align to TRBD1. DNA of the CDR3: TGTGCCAGCAGTGCAGGGGGAGGCAATCAGCCCCAGCATTTT. Protein product: CASSAGGGNQPQHF.